The source of this T cell receptor beta chain is a study of blood T cell repertoires in COVID-19. About the study: Samples taken during acute and convalescent COVID-19 were collected in the United States, Italy and Spain.

Clones were read by immunoSEQ multiplex PCR, and TCRdb kept only the in-frame ones, dropping some. The repertoire consists of some 100,000 clones, with about 84% occurring once and the leading ten covering 4.4%. CDR3 length: 16 amino acids. Between the trimmed V and J ends, which lost 6 bases and 0 bases, there was a span of 14 bases. From germline, CDR1 is MDHEN and CDR2 SYDVKM. The receptor was derived from a man in his fifties or sixties with acute or convalescent COVID-19. Sequencing input: peripheral blood. The rearrangement joins TRBV28 to TRBJ2-2; a possible D gene is TRBD2 (5 bases). The CDR3 DNA sequence: TGTGCCAGCAGACCCCCAAAGGGAGCGAACACCGGGGAGCTGTTTTTT. Its translation: CASRPPKGANTGELFF.